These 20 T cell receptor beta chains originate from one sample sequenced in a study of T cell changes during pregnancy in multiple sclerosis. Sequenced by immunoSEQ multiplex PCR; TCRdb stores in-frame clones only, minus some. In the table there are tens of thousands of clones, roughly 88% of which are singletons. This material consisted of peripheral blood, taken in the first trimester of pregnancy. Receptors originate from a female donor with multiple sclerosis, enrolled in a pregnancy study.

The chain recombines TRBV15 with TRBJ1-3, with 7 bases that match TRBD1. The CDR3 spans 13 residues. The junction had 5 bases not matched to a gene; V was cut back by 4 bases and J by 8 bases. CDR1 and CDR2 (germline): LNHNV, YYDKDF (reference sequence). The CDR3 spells CATSTYRGDTIYF. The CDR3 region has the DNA TGTGCCACCAGCACTTACAGGGGTGACACCATATATTTT.

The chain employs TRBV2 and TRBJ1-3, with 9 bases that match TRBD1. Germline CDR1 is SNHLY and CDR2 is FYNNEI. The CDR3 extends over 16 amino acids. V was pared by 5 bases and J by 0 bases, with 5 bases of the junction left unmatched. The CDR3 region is CASSQQGASSGNTIYF. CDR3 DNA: TGTGCCAGCAGTCAACAGGGGGCCTCCTCTGGAAACACCATATATTTT.

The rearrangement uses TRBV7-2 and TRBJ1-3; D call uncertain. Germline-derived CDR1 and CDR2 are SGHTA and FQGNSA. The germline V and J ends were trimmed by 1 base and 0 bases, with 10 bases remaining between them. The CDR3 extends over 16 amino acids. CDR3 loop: CASSLGGSTSGNTIYF. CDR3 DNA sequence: TGTGCCAGCAGCTTAGGAGGCAGCACCTCTGGAAACACCATATATTTT.

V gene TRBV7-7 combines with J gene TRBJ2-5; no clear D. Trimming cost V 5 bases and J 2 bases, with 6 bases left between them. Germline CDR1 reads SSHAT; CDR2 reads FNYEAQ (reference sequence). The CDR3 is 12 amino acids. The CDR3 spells CASSPNQETQYF. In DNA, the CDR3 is TGTGCCAGCAGCCCAAATCAAGAGACCCAGTACTTC.

The CDR3 DNA is TGCGCCAGCAGCTTGGCCTGGAGGGCCACCGGGGAGCTGTTTTTT. It encodes CASSLAWRATGELFF. The chain combines TRBV5-1 with TRBJ2-2; weak D call: TRBD2 (6 bases). V lost 0 bases and J 4 bases, leaving 10 bases between the germline ends. The length of the CDR3 is 15 residues. Germline V gene lookup returns CDR1 SGHRS and CDR2 YFSETQ.

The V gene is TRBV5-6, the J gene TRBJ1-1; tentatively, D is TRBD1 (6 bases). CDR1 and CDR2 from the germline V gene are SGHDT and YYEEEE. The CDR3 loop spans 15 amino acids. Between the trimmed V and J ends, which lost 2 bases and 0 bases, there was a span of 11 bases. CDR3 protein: CASSLIDRMNTEAFF. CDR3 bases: TGTGCCAGCAGCTTAATCGACAGGATGAACACTGAAGCTTTCTTT.

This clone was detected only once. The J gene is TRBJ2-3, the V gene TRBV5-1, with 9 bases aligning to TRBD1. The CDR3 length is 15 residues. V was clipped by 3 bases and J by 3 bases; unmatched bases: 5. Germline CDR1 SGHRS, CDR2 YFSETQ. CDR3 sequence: CASSSQGQGTDTQYF. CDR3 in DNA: TGCGCCAGCAGCTCCCAAGGACAGGGGACAGATACGCAGTATTTT.

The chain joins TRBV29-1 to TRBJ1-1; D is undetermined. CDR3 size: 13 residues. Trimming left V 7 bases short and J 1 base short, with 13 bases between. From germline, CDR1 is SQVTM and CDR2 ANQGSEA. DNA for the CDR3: TGCAGCGCACCGACACCTCCGAACACTGAAGCTTTCTTT. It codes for CSAPTPPNTEAFF.

The CDR3 here is CASSSPGKGYEQYF. The CDR3 nucleotides read TGTGCCAGCAGTTCTCCGGGTAAGGGGTACGAGCAGTACTTC. The chain carries TRBV28 and TRBJ2-7; D perhaps matches TRBD1 (5 bases). Germline values: CDR1 MDHEN, CDR2 SYDVKM. Trimming cost V 4 bases and J 4 bases, with 14 bases left between them. The CDR3 runs 14 residues. The variable domain in full, with the rest retrieved from reference TRBV28 and TRBJ2-7, is DVKVTQSSRYLVKRTGEKVFLECVQDMDHENMFWYRQDPGLGLRLIYFSYDVKMKEKGDIPEGYSVSREKKERFSLILESASTNQTSMYLCASSSPGKGYEQYFGPGTRLTVT.

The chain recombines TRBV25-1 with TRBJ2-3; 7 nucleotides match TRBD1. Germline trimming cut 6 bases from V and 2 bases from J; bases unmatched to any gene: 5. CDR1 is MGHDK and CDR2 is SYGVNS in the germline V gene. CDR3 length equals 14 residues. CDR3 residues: CASSSGQVTDTQYF. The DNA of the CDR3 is TGTGCCAGCAGCTCAGGACAGGTCACAGATACGCAGTATTTT.

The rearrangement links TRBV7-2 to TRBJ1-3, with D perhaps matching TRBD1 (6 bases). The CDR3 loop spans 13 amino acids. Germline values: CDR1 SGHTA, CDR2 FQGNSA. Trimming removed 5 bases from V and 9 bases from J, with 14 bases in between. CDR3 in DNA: TGTGCCAGCAGCCCGGATCAAGGGGGCACCATATATTTT. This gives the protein CASSPDQGGTIYF.

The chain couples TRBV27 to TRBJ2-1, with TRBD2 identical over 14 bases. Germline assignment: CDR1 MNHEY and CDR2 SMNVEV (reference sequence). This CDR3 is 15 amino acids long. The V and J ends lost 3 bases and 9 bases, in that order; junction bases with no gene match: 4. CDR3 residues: CASSFPGLAGVEQFF. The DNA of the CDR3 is TGTGCCAGCAGTTTCCCGGGACTAGCGGGAGTTGAGCAGTTCTTC.

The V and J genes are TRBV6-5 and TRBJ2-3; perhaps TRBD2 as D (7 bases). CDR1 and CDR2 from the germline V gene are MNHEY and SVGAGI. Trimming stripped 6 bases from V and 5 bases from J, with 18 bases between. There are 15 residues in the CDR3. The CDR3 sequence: CASSLVQGRVDTQYF. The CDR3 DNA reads TGTGCCAGCAGCCTCGTTCAGGGGAGGGTAGATACGCAGTATTTT.

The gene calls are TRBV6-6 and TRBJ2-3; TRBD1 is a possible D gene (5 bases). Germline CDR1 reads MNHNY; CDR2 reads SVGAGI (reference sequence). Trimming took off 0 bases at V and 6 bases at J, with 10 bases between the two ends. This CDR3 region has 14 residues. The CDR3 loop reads CASSYSKGADTQYF. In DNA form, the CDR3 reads TGTGCCAGCAGTTACTCGAAAGGGGCGGATACGCAGTATTTT.

CDR3 loop: CASSGQGSSGNTIYF. As DNA, the CDR3 is TGTGCCAGCAGTGGCCAGGGGAGCTCTGGAAACACCATATATTTT. The chain has TRBV2 and TRBJ1-3, with D perhaps TRBD1 (6 bases). The V end was cut by 4 bases, the J end by 0 bases, with 10 bases between. The germline CDR1 and CDR2 sequences are SNHLY and FYNNEI. The CDR3 is made up of 15 amino acids.

The CDR3 DNA sequence: TGTGCCAGCAGCCAAGGGCAGGGTTTGAACACCGGGGAGCTGTTTTTT. It encodes CASSQGQGLNTGELFF. The J gene is TRBJ2-2, the V gene TRBV14; perhaps TRBD1 as D (5 bases). V shed 1 base and J shed 1 base, with 10 bases lying between them. CDR1 SGHDN and CDR2 FVKESK come from the germline V gene. The CDR3 consists of 16 residues. Together with reference TRBV14 and TRBJ2-2, the CDR3 gives the full variable domain: EAGVTQFPSHSVIEKGQTVTLRCDPISGHDNLYWYRRVMGKEIKFLLHFVKESKQDESGMPNNRFLAERTGGTYSTLKVQPAELEDSGVYFCASSQGQGLNTGELFFGEGSRLTVL.

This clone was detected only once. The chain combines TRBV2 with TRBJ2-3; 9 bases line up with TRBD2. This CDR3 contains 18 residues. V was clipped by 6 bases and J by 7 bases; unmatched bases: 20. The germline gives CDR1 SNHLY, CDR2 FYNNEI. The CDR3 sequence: CASSGARWESGRSNTQYF. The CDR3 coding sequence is TGTGCCAGCAGCGGCGCACGGTGGGAGAGCGGGAGGTCAAATACGCAGTATTTT.

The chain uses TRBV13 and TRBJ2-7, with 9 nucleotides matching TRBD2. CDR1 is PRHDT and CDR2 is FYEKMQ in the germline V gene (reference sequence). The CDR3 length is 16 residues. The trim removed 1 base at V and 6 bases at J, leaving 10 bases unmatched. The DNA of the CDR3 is TGTGCCAGCAGCTTAGACTCTGCGGGAGGGCCCGTCGAGCAGTACTTC. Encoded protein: CASSLDSAGGPVEQYF.

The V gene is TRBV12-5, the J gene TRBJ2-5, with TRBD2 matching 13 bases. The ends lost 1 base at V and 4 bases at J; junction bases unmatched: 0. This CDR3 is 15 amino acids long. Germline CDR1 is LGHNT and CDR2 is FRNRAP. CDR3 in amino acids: CASGLGTSGGETQYF. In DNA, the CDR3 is TGTGCTAGTGGTTTGGGGACTAGCGGGGGAGAGACCCAGTACTTC.

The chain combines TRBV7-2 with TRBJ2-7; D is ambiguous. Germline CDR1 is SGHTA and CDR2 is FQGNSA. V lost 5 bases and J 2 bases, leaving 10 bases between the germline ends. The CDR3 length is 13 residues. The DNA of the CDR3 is TGTGCCAGCAGCCCTGCGGCCACCTACGAGCAGTACTTC. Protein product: CASSPAATYEQYF.